A single sample is the source of the 29 T cell receptor beta chains below, sequenced in a study of shared clonotypes between healthy human individuals. Sequenced by immunoSEQ multiplex PCR; TCRdb stores in-frame clones only, minus some. The data contain some 1.5 million clones, roughly 97% of them singletons. The sequenced sample was naive CD4+ T cells sorted from blood. Documented subset: CD45RA+ positively selected. The receptors were sampled from a man aged 25-45 years in good health.

The rearrangement links TRBV27 to TRBJ2-3; 7 positions match TRBD2. With V trimmed by 2 bases and J by 5 bases, 7 bases remained unmatched. The CDR3 loop spans 15 amino acids. Germline CDR1 reads MNHEY; CDR2 reads SMNVEV (reference sequence). As DNA, the CDR3 is TGTGCCAGCAGTTTAGCGGGAGTTAGGGTAGATACGCAGTATTTT. The encoded protein is CASSLAGVRVDTQYF.

The chain links TRBV7-6 to TRBJ2-2; D unclear. The CDR3 consists of 12 residues. Trimming left V 0 bases short and J 8 bases short, with 4 bases between. Per germline, CDR1 SGHVS and CDR2 FNYEAQ. The CDR3: CASSLAMGELFF. The CDR3 coding sequence is TGTGCCAGCAGCTTAGCGATGGGGGAGCTGTTTTTT.

This clone came up once. The CDR3 bases are TGTGCCAGACTGAGGGGGAGGAACTCTGGAAACACCATATATTTT. It translates to CARLRGRNSGNTIYF. The chain couples TRBV6-1 to TRBJ1-3; D perhaps matches TRBD1 (6 bases). V was shortened by 9 bases and J by 0 bases, with 15 bases between the two germline ends. The CDR3 contains 15 residues. Germline V gene sequence: CDR1 MNHNS, CDR2 SASEGT.

This sequence joins TRBV7-6 and TRBJ2-1, with TRBD2 matching 9 bases. V shed 1 base and J 15 bases; nucleotides not matched to a gene: 7. Per germline, CDR1 SGHVS and CDR2 FNYEAQ. The CDR3 has 13 amino acids. The CDR3 sequence is CASSLESGTSPFF. The CDR3 region has the DNA TGTGCCAGCAGCTTAGAAAGCGGGACTAGCCCGTTCTTC.

Here the CDR3 reads CASRTGTANTEAFF. CDR3 in DNA: TGTGCCAGCAGAACCGGGACGGCGAACACTGAAGCTTTCTTT. This chain links TRBV7-2 with TRBJ1-1; D possibly corresponds to TRBD1 (5 bases). The CDR3 contains 14 residues. From germline, CDR1 is SGHTA and CDR2 FQGNSA. Between the trimmed V and J ends, which lost 6 bases and 1 base, there was a span of 12 bases.

The chain has TRBV6-5 and TRBJ2-3; D gene unclear. V was clipped by 4 bases and J by 4 bases, with 18 bases between them. Germline loops: CDR1 MNHEY, CDR2 SVGAGI. CDR3 length: 16 amino acids. DNA of the CDR3: TGTGCCAGCAGTTCCCAGTTCCCTACTCGACCAGATACGCAGTATTTT. Translation gives CASSSQFPTRPDTQYF.

The V call is TRBV4-1, the J call TRBJ2-3, with 10 bases matching TRBD2. This CDR3 has 16 amino acids. CDR1 MGHRA and CDR2 YSYEKL come from the germline V gene. The V and J ends lost 0 bases and 10 bases, in that order; junction bases with no gene match: 10. Here the CDR3 DNA reads TGCGCCAGCAGCCAAGATCTTGGGACTAGCGCGACTTCGCAGTATTTT. Translated, it gives CASSQDLGTSATSQYF.

The rearrangement links TRBV7-2 to TRBJ2-2; possible D gene TRBD2, 6 bases. The CDR3 contains 15 residues. The germline V gene encodes CDR1 SGHTA and CDR2 FQGNSA. Trimming took 2 bases from V and 3 from J, leaving 10 bases between them. CDR3 DNA sequence: TGTGCCAGCAGCTTATTTGGAGGGGACACCGGGGAGCTGTTTTTT. This sequence encodes CASSLFGGDTGELFF.

The chain uses TRBV7-8 and TRBJ1-1; possible D gene TRBD1, 6 bases. Trimming shortened V by 0 bases and J by 0 bases, and 26 bases separated the two germline ends. The CDR3 runs 21 residues. Germline loops: CDR1 SGHVS, CDR2 FQNEAQ. Here the CDR3 reads CASSLARAGAASTKMNTEAFF. In DNA, the CDR3 is TGTGCCAGCAGCTTAGCCCGGGCAGGGGCAGCTTCTACGAAGATGAACACTGAAGCTTTCTTT.

The chain is built from TRBV7-9 and TRBJ2-5; D remains unclear. CDR1 SEHNR and CDR2 FQNEAQ come from the germline V gene (reference sequence). V was shortened by 1 base and J by 6 bases, with 9 bases between the two germline ends. CDR3 length: 13 amino acids. The chain's CDR3 is CASSLDAKQTQYF. In DNA, the CDR3 is TGTGCCAGCAGCTTAGACGCCAAGCAGACCCAGTACTTC.

The chain is built from TRBV7-3 and TRBJ2-1, with D maybe TRBD2 (5 bases). The V end lost 4 bases, the J end lost 5 bases, and 9 bases lay between the germline ends. This CDR3 is built from 13 residues. From germline, CDR1 is SGHTA and CDR2 FQGTGA. CDR3 protein: CASSWTGNNEQFF. The CDR3 DNA sequence: TGTGCCAGCAGCTGGACTGGAAACAATGAGCAGTTCTTC.

V and J are TRBV5-1 and TRBJ2-1, with D possibly called TRBD1 or TRBD2 (5 bases each). Deletions cut 4 bases from V and 5 bases from J, with 13 bases between. From germline, CDR1 is SGHRS and CDR2 YFSETQ. There are 14 residues in the CDR3. The chain's CDR3 is CASSIAGTDNEQFF. The CDR3 region has the DNA TGCGCCAGCAGCATCGCCGGGACCGACAATGAGCAGTTCTTC.

The rearrangement uses TRBV2 and TRBJ2-3; 11 nucleotides match TRBD2. Germline lookup yields CDR1 SNHLY and CDR2 FYNNEI. V shed 6 bases and J 3 bases; nucleotides not matched to a gene: 14. The length of the CDR3 is 18 residues. The CDR3 spells CASSPFGLAGGGTDTQYF. The CDR3 region has the DNA TGTGCCAGCAGCCCGTTCGGCTTAGCGGGAGGGGGGACAGATACGCAGTATTTT.

The rearrangement links TRBV18 to TRBJ1-4, with a possible D match to TRBD1 (6 bases). The V gene lost 2 bases and the J gene lost 7 bases, with 20 bases spanning the gap. Per the germline V gene, CDR1 is KGHSH and CDR2 is LQKENI. This CDR3 contains 17 residues. The CDR3 reads CASSPLIAGTNFEKLFF. As DNA, the CDR3 is TGTGCCAGCTCACCATTGATCGCGGGGACAAATTTTGAAAAACTGTTTTTT. Complete variable domain (other parts from reference TRBV18 and TRBJ1-4): NAGVMQNPRHLVRRRGQEARLRCSPMKGHSHVYWYRQLPEEGLKFMVYLQKENIIDESGMPKERFSAEFPKEGPSILRIQQVVRGDSAAYFCASSPLIAGTNFEKLFFGSGTQLSVL.

The rearrangement uses TRBV27 and TRBJ2-1, with 11 bases lining up with TRBD2. The CDR3 covers 16 residues. CDR1 MNHEY and CDR2 SMNVEV come from the germline V gene (reference sequence). With V trimmed by 7 bases and J by 6 bases, 11 bases remained unmatched. The CDR3 protein is CASKPGTSGRANEQFF. In nucleotides, the CDR3 is TGTGCCAGCAAGCCCGGCACTAGCGGGAGAGCCAATGAGCAGTTCTTC.

The chain employs TRBV9 and TRBJ1-3, with no clear D. This CDR3 is 15 amino acids long. Germline values: CDR1 SGDLS, CDR2 YYNGEE. The V end was cut by 0 bases, the J end by 3 bases, with 10 bases between. The CDR3 sequence: CASSVDGNLGNTIYF. CDR3 sequence (DNA): TGTGCCAGCAGCGTAGATGGTAATCTTGGAAACACCATATATTTT.

The chain combines TRBV4-1 with TRBJ1-5; D gene unclear. Deletions cut 1 base from V and 2 bases from J, with 12 bases between. CDR1 and CDR2 from the germline V gene are MGHRA and YSYEKL. This CDR3 region has 16 residues. The CDR3 sequence is CASSQVVRLGNQPQHF. The CDR3 region has the DNA TGCGCCAGCAGCCAAGTAGTAAGGCTAGGCAATCAGCCCCAGCATTTT.

This sequence joins TRBV5-5 and TRBJ1-5; D may be TRBD1 (6 bases). CDR1 SGHKS and CDR2 YYEKEE come from the germline V gene (reference sequence). The CDR3 runs to 14 residues. Trimming removed 3 bases from V and 7 bases from J, with 14 bases in between. The CDR3, as DNA: TGTGCCAGCAGCTCAGGACAAGGGGGGCAGCCCCAGCATTTT. Protein product: CASSSGQGGQPQHF. Looking up the rest from reference TRBV5-5 and TRBJ1-5 gives the full variable domain: DAGVTQSPTHLIKTRGQQVTLRCSPISGHKSVSWYQQVLGQGPQFIFQYYEKEERGRGNFPDRFSARQFPNYSSELNVNALLLGDSALYLCASSSGQGGQPQHFGDGTRLSIL.

The gene calls are TRBV5-4 and TRBJ2-3; tentative D call: TRBD2 (5 bases). The CDR3 has 15 residues. The ends were cut back, 4 bases at V and 0 bases at J, with 12 bases in the middle. Per the germline V gene, CDR1 is SGHNT and CDR2 is YYREEE (reference sequence). CDR3 in amino acids: CASSKFSVSTDTQYF. The DNA of the CDR3 is TGTGCCAGCAGCAAATTTAGCGTTAGCACAGATACGCAGTATTTT.

This rearrangement joins TRBV6-6 to TRBJ2-7; D may be TRBD2 (6 bases). Trimming removed 5 bases from V and 1 base from J, with 9 bases in between. The CDR3 consists of 13 residues. Germline lookup yields CDR1 MNHNY and CDR2 SVGAGI (reference sequence). The CDR3 nucleotides read TGTGCCAGCAGTGGGGGGAGTTCCTACGAGCAGTACTTC. Translation gives CASSGGSSYEQYF.

The CDR3 region is CASVPPVGGRARFPDTQYF. The CDR3 nucleotides are TGTGCCAGCGTCCCCCCCGTCGGCGGGAGGGCTAGGTTCCCAGATACGCAGTATTTT. The V call is TRBV28, the J call TRBJ2-3, with 9 bases that match TRBD2. Per the germline V gene, CDR1 is MDHEN and CDR2 is SYDVKM. The length of the CDR3 is 19 residues. Germline trimming cut 8 bases from V and 4 bases from J; bases unmatched to any gene: 22.

Notes on this clone: Other DNA sequences of this sample code for an identical CDR3. The genes are TRBV29-1 and TRBJ2-1; no reliable D call. CDR1 is SQVTM and CDR2 is ANQGSEA in the germline V gene. CDR3 length: 13 residues. The V end was cut by 6 bases, the J end by 0 bases, with 9 bases between. The CDR3 DNA is TGCAGCGTCTCGTCCAGCTCCTACAATGAGCAGTTCTTC. As protein: CSVSSSSYNEQFF.

The CDR3 here is CAISDYLAYPEQFF. CDR3 in DNA: TGTGCCATCAGTGATTATCTAGCGTATCCTGAGCAGTTCTTC. V and J are TRBV10-3 and TRBJ2-1; TRBD2 might be the D (6 bases). Trimming removed 3 bases from V and 9 bases from J, with 15 bases in between. The CDR3 has 14 amino acids. Germline CDR1 is ENHRY and CDR2 is SYGVKD.

This clone appeared once. V usage is TRBV27 and J usage is TRBJ2-5; D is tentatively TRBD1 or TRBD2 (5 bases each). V lost 2 bases and J lost 4, with 17 bases in between. The CDR3 length is 16 residues. Per the germline V gene, CDR1 is MNHEY and CDR2 is SMNVEV (reference sequence). CDR3 sequence reads: CASSLPGPRLVETQYF. The CDR3 DNA follows: TGTGCCAGCAGTTTACCGGGACCGAGGTTGGTAGAGACCCAGTACTTC.

With respect to this clone: The sample has other DNA sequences that encode this CDR3 too. V gene TRBV6-6 combines with J gene TRBJ2-7; 8 bases are a match to TRBD1. The CDR3 has 15 amino acids. Germline trimming cut 0 bases from V and 2 bases from J; bases unmatched to any gene: 3. Per the germline V gene, CDR1 is MNHNY and CDR2 is SVGAGI (reference sequence). CDR3 loop: CASSYSPTGAYEQYF. CDR3 sequence (DNA): TGTGCCAGCAGTTACTCCCCGACAGGGGCCTACGAGCAGTACTTC.

DNA of the CDR3: TGTGCCAGTAGTATAGACGGCAGGTCCTATGGCTACACCTTC. This codes for CASSIDGRSYGYTF. The chain recombines TRBV19 with TRBJ1-2; D uncertain. Germline V gene lookup returns CDR1 LNHDA and CDR2 SQIVND (reference sequence). The V gene lost 0 bases and the J gene lost 4 bases, with 9 bases spanning the gap. CDR3 size: 14 residues.

The V and J genes are TRBV7-8 and TRBJ2-1; maybe TRBD2 (5 bases). Germline CDR1 is SGHVS and CDR2 is FQNEAQ. This CDR3 comprises 15 residues. V dropped 1 base and J dropped 4 bases, with 11 bases sitting between them. CDR3 region: CASSLGLSVYNEQFF. The DNA of the CDR3 is TGTGCCAGCAGCTTAGGTCTTAGCGTTTACAATGAGCAGTTCTTC.

The V call is TRBV4-3, the J call TRBJ2-7; maybe TRBD1 (6 bases). The CDR3 runs to 18 residues. V lost 2 bases and J lost 4, with 24 bases in between. Germline V gene data show CDR1 as LGHNA and CDR2 as YSLEER. In DNA form, the CDR3 reads TGCGCCAGCAGCCAACAATCCCCCCTGACAGGCCAGGGGTACGAGCAGTACTTC. It codes for CASSQQSPLTGQGYEQYF.

The V and J genes are TRBV5-4 and TRBJ1-2; D gene ambiguous. From germline, CDR1 is SGHNT and CDR2 YYREEE (reference sequence). The CDR3 spans 13 residues. Trimming stripped 4 bases from V and 4 bases from J, with 11 bases between. CDR3 bases: TGTGCCAGCAGCCAGAGCCGGTCCTATGGCTACACCTTC. It yields the protein CASSQSRSYGYTF. Full variable domain (rest looked up from reference TRBV5-4 and TRBJ1-2): ETGVTQSPTHLIKTRGQQVTLRCSSQSGHNTVSWYQQALGQGPQFIFQYYREEENGRGNFPPRFSGLQFPNYSSELNVNALELDDSALYLCASSQSRSYGYTFGSGTRLTVV.